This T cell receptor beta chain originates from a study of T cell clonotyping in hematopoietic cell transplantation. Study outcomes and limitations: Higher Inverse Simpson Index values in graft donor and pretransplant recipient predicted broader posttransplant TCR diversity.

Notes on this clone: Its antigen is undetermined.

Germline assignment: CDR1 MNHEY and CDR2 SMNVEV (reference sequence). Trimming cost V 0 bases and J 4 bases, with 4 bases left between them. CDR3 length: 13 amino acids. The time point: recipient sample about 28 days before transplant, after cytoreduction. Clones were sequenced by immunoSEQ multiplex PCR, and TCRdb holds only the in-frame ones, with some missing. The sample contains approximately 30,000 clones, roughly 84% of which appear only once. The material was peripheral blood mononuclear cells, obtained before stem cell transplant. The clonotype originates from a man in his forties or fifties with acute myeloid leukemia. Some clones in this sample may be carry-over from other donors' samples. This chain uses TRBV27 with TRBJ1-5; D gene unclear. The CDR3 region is CASSLSVNQPQHF. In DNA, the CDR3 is TGTGCCAGCAGTTTATCGGTAAATCAGCCCCAGCATTTT.